This TCR beta chain was captured by sequencing in a study of blood T cell repertoires in COVID-19 (dated by TCRdb to about 2020). In the study overall: Samples from collaborators originated in the United States, Italy and Spain and spanned both the acute and convalescent phases of COVID-19. The prospective study material was composed of cDNA or gDNA derived from T cells, B-cell-depleted T cells, or PBMCs. Deeply sampled blood TCRbeta repertoires from subjects exposed to, actively infected with, or recovered from COVID-19 were included in the dataset. The repertoires were released in a freely available public database intended as a resource for research on the immune response to SARS-CoV-2. The samples were drawn from the first 160 participants of the ongoing ImmuneRACE study and from 950 to 1,500 subjects provided by 6 global collaborators. A de-identified subject ID, COVID-19 status, age in years and sex were almost always included in the sample metadata. Where available, HLA class I and class II types were obtained from metadata supplied by the sample provider rather than from assay-based typing.

TCRbeta CDR3 regions were amplified from genomic DNA by means of the immunoSEQ Assay, a bias-controlled multiplex PCR. As for how the authors treated the data: The number of nucleated cells in each sample was estimated by amplification of reference gene primers within the assay. To quantify the absolute abundance of each unique TCRbeta CDR3 rearrangement, sequence reads were collapsed and filtered. For each sample, productive Simpson clonality was calculated as the square root of Simpson's diversity index over productive rearrangements. TCRdb's version of the immuneACCESS table is confined to in-frame rearrangements and falls short of the full clone set. An unresolved V gene accounts for under half of the shortfall where checked; the remainder is of unknown origin. V, J and clone size are taken as reported in that table, and D and trimming were inferred from the DNA itself. The sample table contains about 300,000 clones; only one count was recorded for around 90% of them. Of the sample, 6.3% is held by the ten largest clones.

The CDR3, cysteine through phenylalanine, is 15 amino acids long. The read is trimmed to its CDR3 DNA, 45 bases read in frame from base 1. From a lookup of the germline V gene, CDR1 and CDR2 are SGHRS and YFSETQ. Trimming at the junction amounts to 1 base on V and 4 bases on J, and the germline ends lie 14 bases apart. Regarding this clone: No cognate antigen has been identified for it. Base-call qualities are not available, and no considerably larger clone is one nucleotide away.

The paper's findings and limits, for the study overall: The amount of clinical and demographic metadata varied by source and participant and was provided uncurated.

One collaborating source in Seattle enrolled patients while the patients were actively infected and followed the patients over time throughout the course of disease. Collaborating institutions collected whole blood in K2EDTA tubes following their own protocols. For TCRbeta analysis, collaborator samples were shipped as frozen whole blood, as isolated PBMCs, or as DNA extracted from either sample type. The specimen sequenced was peripheral blood. Rearrangement joined TRBV5-1 to TRBJ2-5, with TRBD2 tentatively as D gene (7 bases match). The receptor's source is a woman aged 45-59 years with COVID-19, enrolled during active disease. The nucleotide sequence reads as follows: TGCGCCAGCAGCTTGCCCAACAGGGAGGGAGAGACCCAGTACTTC. The translation is CASSLPNREGETQYF.